Listed below are T cell receptor beta chains from one sample, sequenced in a study of cytomegalovirus exposure and HLA in healthy donors. The protocol was immunoSEQ multiplex PCR, while the TCRdb copy is restricted to in-frame clones and leaves out a portion. The sample lists 150,000 to 200,000 clones; approximately 80% were seen once. Input material: PBMCs. Receptors were obtained from a man aged 18-30 years in good health and CMV-seronegative. CDR3s include the opening cysteine and the closing phenylalanine or tryptophan. The D gene is left open where the match is weak. Expanded clones get a size class; other rows say once, few or many, or leave the size out.

V	D	J	size	CDR3	DNA
TRBV10-3	TRBD1	TRBJ2-7	-	CAISDPRDRDEQYF	TGTGCCATCAGCGATCCTCGGGACAGGGACGAGCAGTACTTC
TRBV30	-	TRBJ2-2	-	CAWTQSVTGELFF	TGTGCCTGGACACAGTCAGTTACCGGGGAGCTGTTTTTT
TRBV6-5	TRBD1	TRBJ1-2	-	CASSRGTGGAGYTF	TGTGCCAGCAGCCGCGGGACAGGGGGCGCGGGCTACACCTTC
TRBV15	TRBD1	TRBJ1-1	-	CATSRGRQGRTSEAFF	TGTGCCACCAGCAGGGGTCGACAGGGACGGACCTCTGAAGCTTTCTTT
TRBV18	-	TRBJ2-7	-	CASSSYRDSYEQYF	TGTGCCAGCTCATCGTACAGGGATTCCTACGAGCAGTACTTC
TRBV27	TRBD1	TRBJ2-6	-	CASSRLGTAGANVLTF	TGTGCCAGCAGTCGGCTAGGGACAGCTGGGGCCAACGTCCTGACTTTC
TRBV7-9	TRBD1	TRBJ1-2	-	CASSTGTDIYGYTF	TGTGCCAGCAGTACCGGGACAGACATCTATGGCTACACCTTC
TRBV5-8	-	TRBJ1-2	-	CASSPGTISGYTF	TGTGCCAGCAGCCCTGGGACAATCTCTGGCTACACCTTC
TRBV27	-	TRBJ2-7	-	CASSLRQGLSYEQYF	TGTGCCAGCAGTTTACGGCAGGGGCTCAGCTACGAGCAGTACTTC
TRBV5-4	-	TRBJ1-1	-	CASSSGQQAFF	TGTGCCAGCAGCTCCGGACAGCAAGCTTTCTTT
TRBV25-1	TRBD2	TRBJ2-4	-	CASSEYGTGGNIQYF	TGTGCCAGCAGTGAATACGGAACGGGGGGGAACATTCAGTACTTC
TRBV7-9	-	TRBJ2-7	-	CASSLDLSSYEQYF	TGTGCCAGCAGCTTAGACCTCAGCTCCTACGAGCAGTACTTC
TRBV10-1	-	TRBJ2-1	-	CASSELVTSSYNEQFF	TGCGCCAGCAGTGAGCTGGTCACGAGCTCCTACAATGAGCAGTTCTTC
TRBV30	-	TRBJ2-1	-	CAWGKGLGDNEQFF	TGTGCCTGGGGTAAGGGACTTGGTGACAATGAGCAGTTCTTC
TRBV6-5	-	TRBJ2-7	-	CASSESTRVPGHF	TGTGCCAGCAGTGAATCCACCCGTGTGCCTGGCCACTTC
TRBV27	-	TRBJ2-7	-	CASSSGRSLGEQYF	TGTGCCAGCAGTTCTGGGAGGTCCTTGGGCGAGCAGTACTTC
TRBV6-5	TRBD2	TRBJ2-7	-	CASSYGAGGSEQYF	TGTGCCAGCAGTTACGGAGCGGGAGGAAGCGAGCAGTACTTC
TRBV27	TRBD1	TRBJ1-2	once	CASRDRGDGYTF	TGTGCCAGCAGGGACAGGGGCGATGGCTACACCTTC
TRBV6-5	-	TRBJ1-2	-	CASTYGRGGNYGYTF	TGTGCCAGCACCTACGGGCGGGGTGGTAACTATGGCTACACCTTC
TRBV2	-	TRBJ2-7	-	CASSGIQAYEQYF	TGTGCCAGCAGCGGGATTCAGGCCTACGAGCAGTACTTC
TRBV10-3	-	TRBJ1-3	-	CAISELTSASGNTIYF	TGTGCCATCAGTGAGTTAACGAGTGCTTCTGGAAACACCATATATTTT
TRBV28	TRBD2	TRBJ2-2	-	CASSIISGMGAGELFF	TGTGCCAGCAGTATCATTAGCGGGATGGGCGCCGGGGAGCTGTTTTTT
TRBV5-4	-	TRBJ2-3	-	CASSPGTRSTDTQYF	TGTGCCAGCAGCCCCGGGACAAGGAGCACAGATACGCAGTATTTT
TRBV7-9	-	TRBJ1-3	-	CASSLAKEVLSGNTIYF	TGTGCCAGCAGCTTAGCGAAGGAGGTTCTCTCTGGAAACACCATATATTTT
TRBV27	TRBD2	TRBJ2-1	-	CASSLSGSTYNEQFF	TGTGCCAGCAGTTTGAGCGGGAGTACCTACAATGAGCAGTTCTTC
TRBV14	-	TRBJ1-2	-	CASSQSLGLLDGSYGYTF	TGTGCCAGCAGCCAAAGTCTAGGCCTCCTGGATGGTTCTTATGGCTACACCTTC
TRBV6-4	TRBD2	TRBJ2-3	medium-sized	CASSETSGGTDTQYF	TGTGCCAGCAGTGAGACTAGCGGGGGCACAGATACGCAGTATTTT
TRBV6-1	-	TRBJ2-3	once	CASTLSEDTDTQYF	TGTGCCAGCACTCTTAGCGAAGACACAGATACGCAGTATTTT
TRBV27	TRBD2	TRBJ2-3	-	CASSFSLAGGFFGTDTQYF	TGTGCCAGCAGTTTCTCCCTAGCGGGGGGCTTTTTTGGGACAGATACGCAGTATTTT
TRBV19	TRBD2	TRBJ2-7	-	CASSKTRTSAYEQYF	TGTGCCAGTAGTAAGACTAGGACTAGCGCTTACGAGCAGTACTTC
TRBV4-3	-	TRBJ1-2	few	CASSPERQAYGYTF	TGCGCCAGCAGCCCAGAAAGGCAGGCTTATGGCTACACCTTC
TRBV6-5	TRBD1	TRBJ1-1	-	CASSYLSQGPRGEAFF	TGTGCCAGCAGTTACCTATCACAGGGGCCGAGGGGTGAAGCTTTCTTT
TRBV19	-	TRBJ2-1	-	CASSIDLGLSYNEQFF	TGTGCCAGTAGTATAGATCTAGGACTATCCTACAATGAGCAGTTCTTC
TRBV11-2	TRBD2	TRBJ2-3	-	CASSRGTSGSVDTQYF	TGTGCCAGCAGCCGCGGGACTAGCGGGAGTGTAGATACGCAGTATTTT
TRBV6-4	-	TRBJ2-5	-	CASSVTVGETQYF	TGTGCCAGCAGCGTGACAGTGGGAGAGACCCAGTACTTC
TRBV19	-	TRBJ1-2	-	CASSIDGPSGIYGYTF	TGTGCCAGTAGTATAGACGGACCCAGCGGGATCTATGGCTACACCTTC
TRBV27	TRBD2	TRBJ2-7	-	CASSPKRGLSYEQYF	TGTGCCAGCAGTCCGAAGCGGGGACTTTCCTACGAGCAGTACTTC
TRBV5-1	-	TRBJ1-1	few	CASSLDRNTEAFF	TGCGCCAGCAGCTTGGACAGGAACACTGAAGCTTTCTTT
TRBV25-1	-	TRBJ2-6	-	CASSAGSGANVLTF	TGTGCCAGCAGTGCAGGGTCTGGGGCCAACGTCCTGACTTTC
TRBV7-3	TRBD2	TRBJ2-7	-	CASSLAGEGEQYF	TGTGCCAGCAGCTTAGCGGGAGAGGGCGAGCAGTACTTC
TRBV6-5	TRBD1	TRBJ1-5	-	CASRAGQGRQPQHF	TGTGCCAGCAGAGCCGGACAGGGGCGTCAGCCCCAGCATTTT
TRBV28	TRBD2	TRBJ2-2	-	CASSNSGLAGRVNTGELFF	TGTGCCAGCAGTAACTCGGGACTAGCGGGAAGGGTTAACACCGGGGAGCTGTTTTTT
TRBV5-4	-	TRBJ1-6	-	CASSLSGGNSPLHF	TGTGCCAGCAGCTTGAGCGGGGGCAATTCACCCCTCCACTTT
TRBV9	-	TRBJ1-3	once	CASSGSIFSGNTIYF	TGTGCCAGCAGCGGTAGTATATTCTCTGGAAACACCATATATTTT
TRBV7-2	-	TRBJ2-7	-	CASSLPPLEEQYF	TGTGCCAGCAGCCTCCCACCTTTAGAGGAGCAGTACTTC
TRBV6-1	-	TRBJ2-7	once	CASSEVSLGRRKTYEQYF	TGTGCCAGCAGTGAAGTGTCCCTGGGGCGGCGAAAGACCTACGAGCAGTACTTC
TRBV5-5	-	TRBJ2-7	few	CASSLRSYEQYF	TGTGCCAGCAGTCTCCGTTCCTACGAGCAGTACTTC
TRBV19	TRBD1	TRBJ1-4	few	CASSRTGGSTNEKLFF	TGTGCCAGTAGTAGGACAGGGGGCTCAACTAATGAAAAACTGTTTTTT
TRBV9	-	TRBJ2-5	-	CASSSRGFQETQYF	TGTGCCAGCAGCTCGAGAGGTTTCCAAGAGACCCAGTACTTC
TRBV11-3	-	TRBJ1-1	-	CASSSRGVNTEAFF	TGTGCCAGCAGCTCCAGGGGAGTGAACACTGAAGCTTTCTTT
TRBV28	-	TRBJ1-4	-	CASSLGGRVGEKLFF	TGTGCCAGCAGTTTAGGGGGCAGGGTGGGAGAAAAACTGTTTTTT
TRBV5-5	-	TRBJ1-5	-	CASSLGLNQPQHF	TGTGCCAGCAGCTTGGGGCTCAATCAGCCCCAGCATTTT
TRBV6-5	TRBD2	TRBJ2-7	-	CASRGLAGLTYEQYF	TGTGCCAGCAGGGGACTAGCGGGTTTGACCTACGAGCAGTACTTC
TRBV5-1	-	TRBJ2-1	-	CASSLEGGEQFF	TGCGCCAGCAGCTTGGAAGGGGGTGAGCAGTTCTTC